Listed below are T cell receptor beta chains from one sample, sequenced in a study of cytomegalovirus exposure and HLA in healthy donors. The protocol was immunoSEQ multiplex PCR, while the TCRdb copy is restricted to in-frame clones and leaves out a portion. This sample carries about 180,000 clones, around 85% of them seen once, and the ten largest clones take roughly 15%. Sequencing was done on a sample of PBMCs. Receptors originate from a man aged 18 to 30 in good health and CMV-seropositive. Each CDR3 is given with its conserved first and last residue. The order of the fields is V gene, D gene, clone size, CDR3 length, J gene, CDR3 protein, CDR3 DNA. D genes are given only for firm matches. For some rows the clone size is stated as once, few or many, or as a class when expanded; others skip it.

v_gene: TRBV9
d_gene: .
abundance: .
len: 15
j_gene: TRBJ2-1
CDR3aa: CASSVGTVSYNEQFF
CDR3nt: TGTGCCAGCAGCGTAGGAACAGTCTCCTACAATGAGCAGTTCTTC

v_gene: TRBV7-9
d_gene: .
abundance: .
len: 16
j_gene: TRBJ2-7
CDR3aa: CASSLGGRGGSYEQYF
CDR3nt: TGTGCCAGCAGCTTGGGAGGAAGGGGGGGTTCCTACGAGCAGTACTTC

v_gene: TRBV27
d_gene: TRBD1
abundance: .
len: 12
j_gene: TRBJ2-1
CDR3aa: CATGQGLYEQFF
CDR3nt: TGTGCCACCGGACAGGGTTTGTATGAGCAGTTCTTC

v_gene: TRBV27
d_gene: TRBD1
abundance: .
len: 15
j_gene: TRBJ1-4
CDR3aa: CASSHHRGRTEKLFF
CDR3nt: TGTGCCAGCAGTCATCACAGGGGGCGTACTGAAAAACTGTTTTTT

v_gene: TRBV28
d_gene: TRBD1
abundance: few
len: 15
j_gene: TRBJ2-2
CDR3aa: CASSAGTDYTGELFF
CDR3nt: TGTGCCAGCAGTGCCGGGACAGACTACACCGGGGAGCTGTTTTTT

v_gene: TRBV28
d_gene: .
abundance: few
len: 14
j_gene: TRBJ1-5
CDR3aa: CASRQAYSNQPQHF
CDR3nt: TGTGCCAGCCGACAGGCCTATAGCAATCAGCCCCAGCATTTT

v_gene: TRBV2
d_gene: .
abundance: few
len: 13
j_gene: TRBJ2-7
CDR3aa: CATSRGASYEQYF
CDR3nt: TGTGCCACTTCCAGGGGAGCCTCCTACGAGCAGTACTTC

v_gene: TRBV2
d_gene: TRBD2
abundance: .
len: 16
j_gene: TRBJ2-3
CDR3aa: CASSVTSGGASDTQYF
CDR3nt: TGTGCCAGCAGTGTAACTAGCGGGGGGGCTTCAGATACGCAGTATTTT

v_gene: TRBV6-1
d_gene: .
abundance: .
len: 15
j_gene: TRBJ2-4
CDR3aa: CASSAQTGSAGIQYF
CDR3nt: TGTGCCAGCAGTGCCCAAACCGGGTCCGCGGGCATTCAGTACTTC

v_gene: TRBV27
d_gene: .
abundance: once
len: 11
j_gene: TRBJ1-1
CDR3aa: CASRRGTEAFF
CDR3nt: TGTGCCAGCAGAAGGGGGACTGAAGCTTTCTTT

v_gene: TRBV5-1
d_gene: .
abundance: .
len: 14
j_gene: TRBJ2-2
CDR3aa: CASSSGGAAGELFF
CDR3nt: TGCGCCAGCAGCTCGGGGGGCGCCGCCGGGGAGCTGTTTTTT

v_gene: TRBV15
d_gene: .
abundance: once
len: 15
j_gene: TRBJ2-5
CDR3aa: CATSRGYGRRETQYF
CDR3nt: TGTGCCACCAGCAGAGGGTACGGGAGACGAGAGACCCAGTACTTC

v_gene: TRBV5-1
d_gene: TRBD2
abundance: .
len: 17
j_gene: TRBJ2-5
CDR3aa: CASSPRLAGGIQETQYF
CDR3nt: TGCGCCAGCAGCCCGAGACTAGCGGGGGGTATACAAGAGACCCAGTACTTC

v_gene: TRBV5-4
d_gene: .
abundance: .
len: 15
j_gene: TRBJ2-3
CDR3aa: CASSLGLGGRDTQYF
CDR3nt: TGTGCCAGCAGCCTGGGACTTGGTGGGAGAGATACGCAGTATTTT

v_gene: TRBV19
d_gene: TRBD1
abundance: .
len: 15
j_gene: TRBJ2-1
CDR3aa: CASSTETGNYNEQFF
CDR3nt: TGTGCCAGTAGTACTGAGACAGGGAACTACAATGAGCAGTTCTTC

v_gene: TRBV27
d_gene: .
abundance: .
len: 13
j_gene: TRBJ1-2
CDR3aa: CASSFLGGHGYTF
CDR3nt: TGTGCCAGCAGTTTCTTAGGAGGGCATGGCTACACCTTC

v_gene: TRBV5-1
d_gene: TRBD1
abundance: .
len: 15
j_gene: TRBJ2-2
CDR3aa: CASSSGTGGDGELFF
CDR3nt: TGCGCCAGCAGCTCAGGGACAGGGGGCGACGGGGAGCTGTTTTTT

v_gene: TRBV7-9
d_gene: TRBD1
abundance: .
len: 13
j_gene: TRBJ2-7
CDR3aa: CASSFDRGYEQYF
CDR3nt: TGTGCCAGCAGCTTCGACAGGGGCTACGAGCAGTACTTC

v_gene: TRBV29-1
d_gene: TRBD1
abundance: .
len: 11
j_gene: TRBJ1-4
CDR3aa: CSVEHTDRVFF
CDR3nt: TGCAGCGTTGAGCATACGGACAGGGTGTTTTTT

v_gene: TRBV5-6
d_gene: TRBD1
abundance: .
len: 15
j_gene: TRBJ2-7
CDR3aa: CASSLAGTGIGEQYF
CDR3nt: TGTGCCAGCAGCCTGGCCGGGACAGGGATCGGGGAGCAGTACTTC